This T cell receptor (beta chain) was captured by sequencing in a study of T cell changes during pregnancy in multiple sclerosis. Data came from immunoSEQ multiplex PCR; TCRdb stores just in-frame clones and leaves some out. This sample has about 130,000 clones; less than 97% occur once, and the top ten carry 0.44%. The CDR3 sequence is 14 residues long. Germline V gene sequence: CDR1 SGHRS, CDR2 YFSETQ. V lost 0 bases, J lost 6 bases, and 3 bases stayed unmatched. The specimen comprised peripheral blood, sampled after pregnancy. The chain carries TRBV5-1 and TRBJ2-1; 7 nucleotides agree with TRBD2. The receptor was derived from a female donor with multiple sclerosis, enrolled in a pregnancy study. The CDR3 here is CASSLGLAPNEQFF. Written as DNA, the CDR3 is TGCGCCAGCAGCTTGGGACTAGCCCCCAATGAGCAGTTCTTC.